The next 17 T cell receptor beta chains were all read from a single sample in a study of blood T cell repertoires in COVID-19. TCRdb's table, derived via immunoSEQ multiplex PCR, lists solely in-frame clones and lacks some. The data show 200,000 to 300,000 clones, around four fifths seen once. Sample: peripheral blood. The receptors were gathered from an older woman with active or convalescent COVID-19.

V and J are TRBV19 and TRBJ1-1, with D maybe TRBD1 (6 bases). Germline V gene lookup returns CDR1 LNHDA and CDR2 SQIVND (reference sequence). This CDR3 spans 14 amino acids. Trimming stripped 6 bases from V and 5 bases from J, with 16 bases between. This CDR3 reads CASSWGPPGTEAFF. The CDR3 DNA follows: TGTGCCAGTAGCTGGGGGCCCCCGGGGACTGAAGCTTTCTTT. Filled out from reference TRBV19 and TRBJ1-1, the complete variable domain reads DGGITQSPKYLFRKEGQNVTLSCEQNLNHDAMYWYRQDPGQGLRLIYYSQIVNDFQKGDIAEGYSVSREKKESFPLTVTSAQKNPTAFYLCASSWGPPGTEAFFGQGTRLTVV.

The chain recombines TRBV6-5 with TRBJ2-2; D remains ambiguous. The CDR3 runs to 15 residues. The germline V and J ends were trimmed by 2 bases and 0 bases, with 7 bases remaining between them. Germline CDR1 and CDR2: MNHEY and SVGAGI. CDR3 residues: CASSYQEPNTGELFF. The DNA of the CDR3 is TGTGCCAGCAGTTACCAGGAACCGAACACCGGGGAGCTGTTTTTT.

The gene calls are TRBV27 and TRBJ2-5, with TRBD2 matching 9 bases. The CDR3 loop spans 15 amino acids. The J segment lost 1 base and the V segment lost 2 bases, leaving 2 bases of the junction unmatched. Germline lookup yields CDR1 MNHEY and CDR2 SMNVEV (reference sequence). CDR3 sequence (DNA): TGTGCCAGCAGTTTAGGGACTAGCTTCCAAGAGACCCAGTACTTC. Translation gives CASSLGTSFQETQYF.

The chain joins TRBV2 to TRBJ1-6, with TRBD1 matching 7 bases. There are 14 residues in the CDR3. V lost 4 bases to trimming and J lost 7 bases; unmatched junction nucleotides: 4. From germline, CDR1 is SNHLY and CDR2 FYNNEI. As DNA, the CDR3 is TGTGCCAGCAGTGTGAGCAGGGGGAATTCACCCCTCCACTTT. Its protein product is CASSVSRGNSPLHF.

This chain uses TRBV11-3 with TRBJ2-5; possible D gene TRBD1, 5 bases. This CDR3 region has 17 residues. V gave up 1 base and J gave up 1 base, with 16 bases separating them. Germline values: CDR1 SGHNT, CDR2 YENEEA. In DNA form, the CDR3 reads TGTGCCAGCAGCTTAGTGTTCAGGGCCAACTTCCAAGAGACCCAGTACTTC. Protein sequence: CASSLVFRANFQETQYF.

This clone was seen only a few times. The chain links TRBV29-1 to TRBJ1-1; maybe TRBD1 (6 bases). The CDR3 runs to 13 residues. V gave up 6 bases and J gave up 0 bases, with 11 bases separating them. From germline, CDR1 is SQVTM and CDR2 ANQGSEA. The CDR3 is CSVAGVMNTEAFF. The CDR3 DNA follows: TGCAGCGTGGCAGGGGTAATGAACACTGAAGCTTTCTTT.

The chain links TRBV5-1 to TRBJ1-5, with a tentative D call TRBD1 (5 bases). Trimming stripped 4 bases from V and 0 bases from J, with 14 bases between. This CDR3 region has 16 residues. In germline, CDR1 is SGHRS, CDR2 YFSETQ. CDR3 loop: CASSPGTLDSNQPQHF. The CDR3 nucleotides read TGCGCCAGCAGCCCCGGGACTTTGGATAGCAATCAGCCCCAGCATTTT.

The chain uses TRBV5-4 and TRBJ2-2; D call uncertain. The germline gives CDR1 SGHNT, CDR2 YYREEE (reference sequence). Trimming took 4 bases from V and 1 from J, leaving 17 bases between them. This CDR3 has 17 amino acids. CDR3 sequence: CASSPLDRNKNTGELFF. DNA for the CDR3: TGTGCCAGCAGCCCCCTAGACCGAAATAAGAACACCGGGGAGCTGTTTTTT.

DNA for the CDR3: TGTGCCAGCAGGGAGACAGGGGTGGATGGCTACACCTTC. Translating gives CASRETGVDGYTF. J is TRBJ1-2 and V is TRBV6-6; 8 bases agree with TRBD1. The CDR3 sequence is 13 residues long. The J segment lost 6 bases and the V segment lost 6 bases, leaving 6 bases of the junction unmatched. The V gene's germline CDR1 is MNHNY and CDR2 SVGAGI (reference sequence).

This clone was detected ten times or more. This rearrangement joins TRBV6-1 to TRBJ1-1, with 7 bases fitting TRBD1. In germline, CDR1 is MNHNS, CDR2 SASEGT. The CDR3 runs 15 residues. The V segment lost 1 base and the J segment 5 bases; nucleotides outside the gene matches: 7. The CDR3 coding sequence is TGTGCCAGCAGTGAAGGGATACCGGGACAGACTGAAGCTTTCTTT. This sequence encodes CASSEGIPGQTEAFF.

As regards this clone: This sample includes further DNA sequences coding for the same CDR3. J is TRBJ2-3 and V is TRBV11-2; 7 bases match TRBD2. There are 16 residues in the CDR3. With V trimmed by 1 base and J by 0 bases, 4 bases remained unmatched. Looked up from germline, CDR1 is SGHAT and CDR2 is FQNNGV. The CDR3 loop reads CASSLGGGPSTDTQYF. The CDR3 DNA follows: TGTGCCAGCAGCTTAGGCGGGGGACCTAGCACAGATACGCAGTATTTT.

This chain links TRBV6-4 with TRBJ2-7, with 8 positions matching TRBD1. Germline lookup yields CDR1 MRHNA and CDR2 SNTAGT. This CDR3 spans 13 amino acids. V gave up 7 bases and J gave up 2 bases; unmatched junction bases: 4. CDR3 loop: CASNRTGTYEQYV. DNA of the CDR3: TGTGCCAGCAACCGGACAGGGACCTACGAGCAGTACGTC.

This chain links TRBV19 with TRBJ2-3, with 8 bases lining up with TRBD1. This CDR3 has 16 residues. Germline-derived CDR1 and CDR2 are LNHDA and SQIVND (reference sequence). V was clipped by 5 bases and J by 1 base; unmatched bases: 8. The CDR3 is CASSVQGASGTDTQYF. In DNA form, the CDR3 reads TGTGCCAGTAGTGTTCAGGGGGCGTCTGGCACAGATACGCAGTATTTT.

V and J are TRBV6-4 and TRBJ1-1; 8 nucleotides align to TRBD1. This CDR3 contains 18 residues. CDR1 and CDR2 from the germline V gene are MRHNA and SNTAGT. The J segment lost 1 base and the V segment lost 0 bases, leaving 10 bases of the junction unmatched. The CDR3 is CASSDSNLLTGANTEAFF. CDR3 DNA sequence: TGTGCCAGCAGTGACTCCAACCTCCTGACAGGGGCGAACACTGAAGCTTTCTTT.

This clone was found once. The chain combines TRBV28 with TRBJ2-4, with 11 positions matching TRBD1. The CDR3 totals 14 residues. J was trimmed by 8 bases and V by 5 bases; bases with no gene match: 5. Germline CDR1 is MDHEN and CDR2 is SYDVKM. The CDR3 region has the DNA TGTGCCAGCAGTCTCGGGACAGGGGGAGACATTCAGTACTTC. It yields the protein CASSLGTGGDIQYF.

The chain is built from TRBV5-8 and TRBJ2-5, with 8 nucleotides matching TRBD1. CDR3 length equals 15 residues. Germline CDR1 is SGHTS and CDR2 is YDEGEE. V shed 0 bases, J shed 4 bases, and the junction held 5 bases outside the gene matches. The CDR3 sequence is CASSLDRGSGETQYF. The DNA for the CDR3 is TGTGCCAGCAGCTTGGACAGGGGGTCAGGAGAGACCCAGTACTTC.

The gene calls are TRBV29-1 and TRBJ2-5; maybe TRBD2 (6 bases). CDR1 is SQVTM, CDR2 ANQGSEA, per germline. The V gene lost 4 bases and the J gene lost 5 bases, with 14 bases spanning the gap. This CDR3 contains 13 residues. DNA for the CDR3: TGCAGCGTTGGGACCTCGGGGGACGAGACCCAGTACTTC. It is translated as CSVGTSGDETQYF.